These 31 T cell receptor beta chains share one sample of origin, sequenced in a study of cytomegalovirus exposure and HLA in healthy donors. Primers: 60 Vbeta forward and 13 Jbeta reverse. The data were produced by immunoSEQ multiplex PCR, yet TCRdb's version contains in-frame clones alone and is incomplete. The sample contains 150,000 to 200,000 clones, 80% of which appear only once. Sequencing was carried out using PBMCs. These receptors came from a man between 40 and 49 years old in good health and CMV-seronegative.

The rearrangement joins TRBV7-2 to TRBJ2-7, with D maybe TRBD1 (6 bases). The germline CDR1 and CDR2 sequences are SGHTA and FQGNSA. There are 14 residues in the CDR3. The ends were cut back, 4 bases at V and 6 bases at J, with 16 bases in the middle. Here the CDR3 reads CASSSRQGIVEQYF. CDR3 DNA sequence: TGTGCCAGCAGCTCTCGGCAGGGGATCGTCGAGCAGTACTTC.

The rearrangement joins TRBV7-2 to TRBJ2-5; 7 positions agree with TRBD2. CDR1 SGHTA and CDR2 FQGNSA come from the germline V gene. V lost 5 bases and J lost 5; bases outside the gene matches: 11. The CDR3 has 15 residues. CDR3 bases: TGTGCCAGCAGCCCCTTTGCGGGGGTCGGGGAGACCCAGTACTTC. Protein sequence: CASSPFAGVGETQYF.

The chain carries TRBV6-1 and TRBJ2-5; 13 bases map to TRBD2. The trim removed 6 bases at V and 5 bases at J, leaving 3 bases unmatched. This CDR3 has 14 amino acids. CDR1 is MNHNS, CDR2 SASEGT, per germline. The CDR3 region has the DNA TGTGCCAGCAGGGTGACTAGCGGGGGGGAGACCCAGTACTTC. Translating gives CASRVTSGGETQYF.

The table lists this clone with a few counts. The sample has other DNA sequences that encode this CDR3 too. The rearrangement links TRBV19 to TRBJ1-6, with D perhaps matching TRBD1 (6 bases). Trimming removed 5 bases from V and 5 bases from J, with 13 bases in between. The CDR3 has 15 residues. Germline lookup yields CDR1 LNHDA and CDR2 SQIVND (reference sequence). The CDR3, as DNA: TGTGCCAGTAGTTTCGGACAGCCGAATAATTCACCCCTCCACTTT. This translates into CASSFGQPNNSPLHF.

The rearrangement joins TRBV6-5 to TRBJ1-2; 10 bases map to TRBD1. Trimming at V came to 6 bases and at J to 0 bases, leaving 4 bases not matched to a gene. The CDR3 consists of 15 residues. Per germline, CDR1 MNHEY and CDR2 SVGAGI. The DNA of the CDR3 is TGTGCCAGCAGAAGACAGGGGGCGGCTAACTATGGCTACACCTTC. Translated, it gives CASRRQGAANYGYTF.

The rearrangement joins TRBV7-2 to TRBJ1-2, with TRBD1 matching over 11 bases. The V and J ends lost 3 bases and 2 bases, in that order; junction bases with no gene match: 11. Germline CDR1 and CDR2: SGHTA and FQGNSA. CDR3 length equals 18 residues. The CDR3 region is CASSLGGTGGFGNYGYTF. CDR3 bases: TGTGCCAGCAGCTTGGGGGGGACAGGGGGTTTTGGGAACTATGGCTACACCTTC.

This clone was recorded a few times. This sequence joins TRBV4-1 and TRBJ1-1; a weak D match, TRBD1 (5 bases). The CDR3 contains 17 residues. CDR1 and CDR2 (germline): MGHRA, YSYEKL. The V end lost 5 bases, the J end lost 1 base, and 20 bases lay between the germline ends. This chain's CDR3 is CASSEAATPGENTEAFF. The CDR3 nucleotides are TGCGCCAGCAGCGAAGCGGCTACGCCGGGGGAGAACACTGAAGCTTTCTTT.

The chain joins TRBV10-1 to TRBJ2-7; D unresolved. Germline CDR1 WNHNN, CDR2 SYGVQD (reference sequence). The CDR3 is 13 residues long. Trimming stripped 0 bases from V and 3 bases from J, with 6 bases between. CDR3 residues: CASSESTVYEQYF. The CDR3 DNA follows: TGCGCCAGCAGTGAGTCAACAGTCTACGAGCAGTACTTC.

This clone appeared a single time. The chain carries TRBV9 and TRBJ1-4; maybe TRBD1 (6 bases). The V end lost 5 bases, the J end lost 8 bases, and 19 bases lay between the germline ends. This CDR3 has 15 residues. The germline gives CDR1 SGDLS, CDR2 YYNGEE. For the CDR3, the DNA is TGTGCCAGCAGTAATACACAGGGAGTGGGGGAAAAACTGTTTTTT. Encoded protein: CASSNTQGVGEKLFF. Based on the CDR3 plus reference TRBV9 and TRBJ1-4, the full variable domain is DSGVTQTPKHLITATGQRVTLRCSPRSGDLSVYWYQQSLDQGLQFLIQYYNGEERAKGNILERFSAQQFPDLHSELNLSSLELGDSALYFCASSNTQGVGEKLFFGSGTQLSVL.

This chain uses TRBV5-4 with TRBJ2-3, with D unresolved. V was trimmed by 1 base and J by 2 bases, leaving 8 bases between them. This CDR3 contains 14 residues. Germline loops: CDR1 SGHNT, CDR2 YYREEE (reference sequence). The chain's CDR3 is CASSLIQVTDTQYF. In nucleotides, the CDR3 is TGTGCCAGCAGCTTGATCCAGGTCACAGATACGCAGTATTTT.

This clone was detected only once. The gene calls are TRBV7-2 and TRBJ1-1; D is unresolved. Trimming removed 4 bases at V and 0 bases at J, with 9 bases between. Germline assignment: CDR1 SGHTA and CDR2 FQGNSA. The CDR3 extends over 14 amino acids. CDR3 in DNA: TGTGCCAGCAGCTCGACACAAATGAACACTGAAGCTTTCTTT. It encodes CASSSTQMNTEAFF.

This rearrangement joins TRBV18 to TRBJ1-2, with 7 positions matching TRBD1. The V gene's germline CDR1 is KGHSH and CDR2 LQKENI. This CDR3 contains 14 residues. After removal of 2 bases from V and 7 bases from J, the junction contained 7 bases not matched to a gene. The DNA of the CDR3 is TGTGCCAGCTCACCAATTGCCACAGGGGCTGGCTACACCTTC. Its protein is CASSPIATGAGYTF. Full variable domain (remainder filled in from reference TRBV18 and TRBJ1-2): NAGVMQNPRHLVRRRGQEARLRCSPMKGHSHVYWYRQLPEEGLKFMVYLQKENIIDESGMPKERFSAEFPKEGPSILRIQQVVRGDSAAYFCASSPIATGAGYTFGSGTRLTVV.

This chain joins TRBV7-3 and TRBJ2-5; D gene unclear. Per germline, CDR1 SGHTA and CDR2 FQGTGA. The CDR3 is made up of 13 amino acids. V lost 3 bases and J 5 bases, leaving 10 bases between the germline ends. CDR3 coding DNA: TGTGCCAGCAGCTTCGGCGGTCTGGAGACCCAGTACTTC. As protein: CASSFGGLETQYF.

The chain uses TRBV15 and TRBJ2-1, with 10 nucleotides matching TRBD1. Germline V lookup: CDR1 LNHNV, CDR2 YYDKDF (reference sequence). Germline trimming cut 3 bases from V and 8 bases from J; bases unmatched to any gene: 7. The CDR3 length is 15 residues. The CDR3 nucleotides are TGTGCCACCAGCAGTCTTGGGACAGGGGAGTATGAGCAGTTCTTC. Protein sequence: CATSSLGTGEYEQFF.

The J gene is TRBJ2-2, the V gene TRBV6-5, with a tentative D call TRBD2 (6 bases). The CDR3 extends over 15 amino acids. With 2 bases removed from V and 7 bases from J, the gap between germline ends came to 14 bases. The V gene's germline CDR1 is MNHEY and CDR2 SVGAGI. The CDR3 region has the DNA TGTGCCAGCAGTTACCAGGGACTTTCTGGCGGGGAGCTGTTTTTT. This codes for CASSYQGLSGGELFF.

The chain joins TRBV7-2 to TRBJ1-1; D may be TRBD1 (5 bases). V shed 1 base and J shed 1 base, with 13 bases lying between them. The CDR3 covers 16 residues. Germline V lookup: CDR1 SGHTA, CDR2 FQGNSA. CDR3: CASSLEVRQGNTEAFF. As DNA, the CDR3 is TGTGCCAGCAGCTTAGAGGTGAGGCAGGGGAACACTGAAGCTTTCTTT.

Only one count was recorded for this clone. This CDR3 is CASSGLATEAFF. CDR3 nucleotide sequence: TGTGCCAGCAGCGGGCTTGCCACTGAAGCTTTCTTT. The rearrangement joins TRBV7-9 to TRBJ1-1; unclear D gene. Germline values: CDR1 SEHNR, CDR2 FQNEAQ (reference sequence). V lost 5 bases and J 4 bases, leaving 8 bases between the germline ends. This CDR3 spans 12 amino acids.

V is TRBV7-2 and J is TRBJ1-2; D unclear. Per the germline V gene, CDR1 is SGHTA and CDR2 is FQGNSA. CDR3 length: 13 residues. Trimming cost V 1 base and J 6 bases, with 9 bases left between them. The CDR3 is CASSLVRENGYTF. CDR3 bases: TGTGCCAGCAGCTTAGTACGGGAGAATGGCTACACCTTC.

As for this clone: Other DNA sequences of this sample code for an identical CDR3. J is TRBJ1-2 and V is TRBV6-5, with 11 bases lining up with TRBD1. CDR1 MNHEY and CDR2 SVGAGI come from the germline V gene. V was clipped by 3 bases and J by 5 bases; unmatched bases: 5. The CDR3 contains 15 residues. The CDR3: CASSYSGTGGYGYTF. CDR3 sequence (DNA): TGTGCCAGCAGTTATTCCGGGACAGGGGGGTATGGCTACACCTTC.

Here the CDR3 reads CASSQGGSGRGKLFF. The CDR3 DNA sequence: TGCGCCAGCAGCCAAGGAGGATCAGGGCGGGGAAAACTGTTTTTT. The chain employs TRBV4-3 and TRBJ1-4, with a tentative D call TRBD1 (5 bases). Trimming took 1 base from V and 10 from J, leaving 16 bases between them. In germline, CDR1 is LGHNA, CDR2 YSLEER. CDR3 length equals 15 residues.

CDR3 protein: CASSGGARSNQPQHF. The CDR3 DNA sequence: TGTGCCAGTAGTGGGGGGGCGCGTAGCAATCAGCCCCAGCATTTT. The chain recombines TRBV19 with TRBJ1-5; tentative D call: TRBD1 (6 bases). The CDR3 loop spans 15 amino acids. CDR1 is LNHDA, CDR2 SQIVND, per germline (reference sequence). Trimming removed 5 bases at V and 0 bases at J, with 11 bases between. The full variable domain, its missing parts supplied by reference TRBV19 and TRBJ1-5, is DGGITQSPKYLFRKEGQNVTLSCEQNLNHDAMYWYRQDPGQGLRLIYYSQIVNDFQKGDIAEGYSVSREKKESFPLTVTSAQKNPTAFYLCASSGGARSNQPQHFGDGTRLSIL.

The gene calls are TRBV20-1 and TRBJ2-7, with a weak D call TRBD2 (5 bases). The CDR3 consists of 11 residues. Germline lookup yields CDR1 DFQATT and CDR2 SNEGSKA (reference sequence). Trimming left V 7 bases short and J 1 base short, with 8 bases between. CDR3 nucleotides: TGCAGTGTGGAGGAATCCTACGAGCAGTACTTC. Its translation: CSVEESYEQYF.

This clone was found once. The chain has TRBV19 and TRBJ1-2; no firm D call. This CDR3 is 13 amino acids long. The germline gives CDR1 LNHDA, CDR2 SQIVND (reference sequence). V lost 5 bases, J lost 7 bases, and 14 bases lay in between. The CDR3 protein is CASSLGGSSGYTF. The CDR3 DNA sequence: TGTGCCAGTAGTCTAGGCGGATCCAGTGGCTACACCTTC.

The genes are TRBV5-6 and TRBJ1-3, with 7 bases lining up with TRBD1. The CDR3 contains 14 residues. Germline CDR1 SGHDT, CDR2 YYEEEE. V trimming: 0 bases; J trimming: 6 bases; junction bases outside the gene matches: 3. CDR3 protein: CASSLGDRLNTIYF. The DNA for the CDR3 is TGTGCCAGCAGCTTGGGGGACAGACTAAACACCATATATTTT. Supplemented by reference TRBV5-6 and TRBJ1-3, the full variable domain reads DAGVTQSPTHLIKTRGQQVTLRCSPKSGHDTVSWYQQALGQGPQFIFQYYEEEERQRGNFPDRFSGHQFPNYSSELNVNALLLGDSALYLCASSLGDRLNTIYFGEGSWLTVV.

V gene TRBV6-6 combines with J gene TRBJ1-3; no clear D gene. Germline assignment: CDR1 MNHNY and CDR2 SVGAGI (reference sequence). The CDR3 runs to 13 residues. Trimming shortened V by 10 bases and J by 1 base, and 11 bases separated the two germline ends. In DNA, the CDR3 is TGTGCCACCAAAGCCTGGTCTGGAAACACCATATATTTT. Residues: CATKAWSGNTIYF.

The J gene is TRBJ1-2, the V gene TRBV5-1; perhaps TRBD1 as D (6 bases). Germline V CDR1 and CDR2: SGHRS, YFSETQ. The CDR3 is 15 amino acids. V lost 4 bases and J 8 bases, leaving 21 bases between the germline ends. CDR3 amino acids: CASSPDGGPARGYTF. In DNA form, the CDR3 reads TGCGCCAGCAGCCCTGATGGGGGCCCCGCCCGGGGCTACACCTTC.

This chain uses TRBV7-8 with TRBJ1-2; a possible D gene is TRBD1 (6 bases). Germline V gene data show CDR1 as SGHVS and CDR2 as FQNEAQ. Trimming took off 4 bases at V and 0 bases at J, with 15 bases between the two ends. The CDR3 contains 16 residues. The CDR3 protein is CASSSQGQAANYGYTF. CDR3 in DNA: TGTGCCAGCAGCTCCCAGGGACAAGCAGCTAACTATGGCTACACCTTC.

The CDR3 loop is CASSVFSQETQYF. The CDR3 DNA is TGTGCCAGCAGCGTATTCAGCCAAGAGACCCAGTACTTC. V and J are TRBV9 and TRBJ2-5, with D unclear. The CDR3 is 13 residues long. The germline gives CDR1 SGDLS, CDR2 YYNGEE. Trimming took 1 base from V and 1 from J, leaving 5 bases between them. The whole variable domain, remainder taken from reference TRBV9 and TRBJ2-5, is DSGVTQTPKHLITATGQRVTLRCSPRSGDLSVYWYQQSLDQGLQFLIQYYNGEERAKGNILERFSAQQFPDLHSELNLSSLELGDSALYFCASSVFSQETQYFGPGTRLLVL.

This clone was detected once. The chain joins TRBV19 to TRBJ1-2; 7 bases line up with TRBD1. Per the germline V gene, CDR1 is LNHDA and CDR2 is SQIVND (reference sequence). V lost 4 bases to trimming and J lost 2 bases; unmatched junction nucleotides: 1. CDR3 length: 13 amino acids. CDR3: CASSRQGNYGYTF. The CDR3 coding sequence is TGTGCCAGTAGTAGACAGGGCAACTATGGCTACACCTTC.

In DNA, the CDR3 is TGTGCCAGCAGCTTAACCTCAGGGGCAAACTATGGCTACACCTTC. Protein sequence: CASSLTSGANYGYTF. The gene calls are TRBV7-2 and TRBJ1-2, with D tentatively TRBD1 (6 bases). V was cut by 2 bases and J by 2 bases, with 12 bases left in between. The CDR3 covers 15 residues. CDR1 and CDR2 from the germline V gene are SGHTA and FQGNSA.

The chain couples TRBV19 to TRBJ2-5, with D perhaps matching TRBD2 (5 bases). Germline assignment: CDR1 LNHDA and CDR2 SQIVND (reference sequence). V lost 6 bases and J lost 4, with 15 bases in between. The CDR3 runs 14 residues. CDR3 region: CASSSGIYRETQYF. Here the CDR3 DNA reads TGTGCCAGTAGCTCCGGGATATATCGAGAGACCCAGTACTTC. The full variable domain, its missing parts supplied by reference TRBV19 and TRBJ2-5, is DGGITQSPKYLFRKEGQNVTLSCEQNLNHDAMYWYRQDPGQGLRLIYYSQIVNDFQKGDIAEGYSVSREKKESFPLTVTSAQKNPTAFYLCASSSGIYRETQYFGPGTRLLVL.